This T cell receptor (beta chain) came from a study of cytomegalovirus exposure and HLA in healthy donors. At the level of the study: Earlier results showed roughly 110 million unique TCR beta sequences derived from approximately 180 million T cells. An early release of data contained about 85 million unique TCRs, which came from HLA-typed donors.

Overall study results and limits: TCR beta V- and J-gene trimming was later associated with a missense DCLRE1C variant.

It was with 60 Vbeta and 13 Jbeta primers that the PCR ran. Some clones are missing from TCRdb's copy, which holds only in-frame ones; the method was immunoSEQ multiplex PCR. This sample has under 250,000 clones, with less than 85% found just once. Germline CDR1 is SGHVS and CDR2 is FNYEAQ. The CDR3 contains 16 residues. The trim removed 5 bases at V and 2 bases at J, leaving 7 bases unmatched. Points on this clone: Its target is not known.

Sample: PBMCs. The chain joins TRBV7-6 to TRBJ2-5; TRBD2 agrees at 11 bases. The source of this sequence is a man aged 18 to 30 in good health and CMV-seronegative. CDR3 region: CASSRTSGSGQETQYF. In DNA, the CDR3 is TGTGCCAGCAGCCGCACTAGCGGGAGTGGGCAAGAGACCCAGTACTTC.